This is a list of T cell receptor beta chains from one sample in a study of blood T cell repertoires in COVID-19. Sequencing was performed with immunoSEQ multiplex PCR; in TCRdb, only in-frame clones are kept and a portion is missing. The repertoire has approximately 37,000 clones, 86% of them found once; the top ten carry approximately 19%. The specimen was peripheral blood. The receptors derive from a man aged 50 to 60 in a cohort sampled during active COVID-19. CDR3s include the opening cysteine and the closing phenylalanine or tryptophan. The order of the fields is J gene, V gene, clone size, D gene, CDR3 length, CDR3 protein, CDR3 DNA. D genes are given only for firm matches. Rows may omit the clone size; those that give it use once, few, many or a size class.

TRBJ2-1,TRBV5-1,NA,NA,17,CASSLTGGSSGINEQFF,TGCGCCAGCAGCTTGACGGGTGGCAGTTCGGGGATCAATGAGCAGTTCTTC
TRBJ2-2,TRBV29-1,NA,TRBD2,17,CSVGGRLAGGNTGELFF,TGCAGCGTTGGGGGGCGACTAGCGGGAGGGAACACCGGGGAGCTGTTTTTT
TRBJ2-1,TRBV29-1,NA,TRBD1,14,CSVGSGTGAFEQFF,TGCAGCGTTGGAAGCGGGACAGGGGCGTTTGAGCAGTTCTTC
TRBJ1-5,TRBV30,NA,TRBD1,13,CAWSGTGNQPQHF,TGTGCCTGGAGTGGGACAGGAAATCAGCCCCAGCATTTT
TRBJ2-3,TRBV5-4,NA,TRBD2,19,CASSSGTSVIPVSTDTQYF,TGTGCCAGCAGCTCGGGGACTAGCGTCATACCGGTTAGCACAGATACGCAGTATTTT
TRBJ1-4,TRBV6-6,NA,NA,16,CASSPLIRGANEKLFF,TGTGCCAGCAGTCCGCTAATCAGGGGAGCTAATGAAAAACTGTTTTTT
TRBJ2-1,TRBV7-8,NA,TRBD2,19,CASSFPRTSGGTGNNEQFF,TGTGCCAGCAGCTTTCCGAGGACTAGCGGGGGGACAGGAAACAATGAGCAGTTCTTC
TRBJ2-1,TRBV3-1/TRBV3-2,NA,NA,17,CASSPEGAGVLYNEQFF,TGTGCCAGCAGCCCAGAGGGAGCGGGTGTCCTGTACAATGAGCAGTTCTTC
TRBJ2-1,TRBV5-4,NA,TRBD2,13,CASRGGGAEEQFF,TGTGCCAGCAGGGGCGGGGGGGCGGAGGAGCAGTTCTTC
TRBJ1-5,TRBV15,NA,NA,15,CATSRDQGYNQPQHF,TGTGCCACCAGCAGAGATCAGGGCTATAATCAGCCCCAGCATTTT
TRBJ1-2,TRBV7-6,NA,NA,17,CASSPGSGGNPNYGYTF,TGTGCCAGCAGCCCTGGTTCCGGGGGGAATCCTAACTATGGCTACACCTTC
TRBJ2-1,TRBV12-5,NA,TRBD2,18,CASGLSGWAGGKHNEQFF,TGTGCTAGTGGTTTGAGTGGTTGGGCGGGGGGGAAGCACAATGAGCAGTTCTTC
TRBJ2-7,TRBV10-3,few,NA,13,CAITRGNSYEQYF,TGTGCCATCACCCGGGGGAACTCCTACGAGCAGTACTTC
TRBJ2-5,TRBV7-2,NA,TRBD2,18,CASSLARGLAGGLETQYF,TGTGCCAGCAGCTTAGCGAGGGGACTAGCGGGGGGGTTAGAGACCCAGTACTTC
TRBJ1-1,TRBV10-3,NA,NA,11,CAISAGVEAFF,TGTGCCATCAGTGCGGGAGTGGAAGCTTTCTTT
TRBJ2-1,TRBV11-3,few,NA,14,CASSLAGVTNEQFF,TGTGCCAGCAGCTTAGCGGGGGTCACCAATGAGCAGTTCTTC
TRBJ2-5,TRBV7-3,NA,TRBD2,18,CASSLKGSFSGGKETQYF,TGTGCCAGCAGCTTAAAAGGGTCATTTAGCGGGGGGAAAGAGACCCAGTACTTC
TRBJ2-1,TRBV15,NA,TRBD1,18,CATSRDPAGTGYLSEQFF,TGTGCCACCAGCAGAGATCCGGCTGGGACAGGGTACTTGAGTGAGCAGTTCTTC
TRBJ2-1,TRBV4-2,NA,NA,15,CASSQDESSYNEQFF,TGTGCCAGCAGCCAAGACGAGAGCTCCTACAATGAGCAGTTCTTC